Detailed here is one T cell receptor beta chain. The target antigen is unknown. A second PCR, run for roughly 7 to 11 cycles, used a sample-barcoded 5' primer plus a J-beta primer mix. A template-switch adaptor containing 12 random nucleotides labeled each cDNA molecule. From each sample, at least 2.5 million paired-end reads containing CDR3 were obtained. TCRdb recomputed calls from the 5' RACE reads with MiXCR, one row per CDR3 protein. The sample comprises over 1.5 million distinct CDR3 sequences, around 48% of which are singletons, and roughly 2.1% rests with the top ten. The sample is drawn from a study of blood T cells in healthy people across ages. Findings of the study overall: Diversity was higher, and naive CD4+ cells more numerous, in long-lived donors than in aged donors. Those diversity estimates obtained from one million T cells were thought to be underestimates.

The V end lost 4 bases, the J end lost 4 bases, and 11 bases lay between the germline ends. CDR1 SEHNR and CDR2 FQNEAQ come from the germline V gene (reference sequence). This CDR3 contains 13 residues. The J gene is TRBJ2-7, the V gene TRBV7-9; tentatively, D is TRBD1 or TRBD2 (5 bases each). The sequence was obtained from a woman in her thirties or forties in good health. Sequenced material: blood. The CDR3 is CASSSGPEYEQYF. CDR3 nucleotide sequence: TGTGCCAGCAGCTCGGGACCCGAATACGAGCAGTACTTC.